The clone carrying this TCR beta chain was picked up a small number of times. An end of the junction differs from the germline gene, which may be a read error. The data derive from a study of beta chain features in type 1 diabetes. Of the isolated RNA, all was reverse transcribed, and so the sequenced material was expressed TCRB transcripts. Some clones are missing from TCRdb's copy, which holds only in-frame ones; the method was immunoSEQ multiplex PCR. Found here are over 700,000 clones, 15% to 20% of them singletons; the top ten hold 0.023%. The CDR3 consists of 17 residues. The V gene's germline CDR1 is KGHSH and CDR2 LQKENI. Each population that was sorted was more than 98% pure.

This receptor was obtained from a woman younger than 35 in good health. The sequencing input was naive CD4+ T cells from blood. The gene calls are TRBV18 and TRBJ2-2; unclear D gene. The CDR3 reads CASSPLALVGNNGELFF. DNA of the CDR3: TGTGCCAGCTCCCCTCTCGCTCTAGTGGGGAACAACGGGGAGCTGTTTTTT.